The 32 T cell receptor beta chains reported below all come from one sample, sequenced in a study of cytomegalovirus exposure and HLA in healthy donors. Researchers ran the PCR with 60 Vbeta and 13 Jbeta primers. The table came from immunoSEQ multiplex PCR; TCRdb's copy has only in-frame clones and leaves some out. This sample has around 130,000 clones, with around three quarters found just once. Sequenced material: PBMCs. The source is a woman in her forties or fifties in good health and CMV-seronegative.

This clone has a single count. This chain connects TRBV11-3 to TRBJ1-1; TRBD1 might be the D (6 bases). This CDR3 has 18 residues. V lost 5 bases to trimming and J lost 0 bases, with 22 bases between them. Germline assignment: CDR1 SGHNT and CDR2 YENEEA. The DNA of the CDR3 is TGTGCCAGCAGCCCGGAGACAGGAGCCGAAACTTTGAACACTGAAGCTTTCTTT. Residues: CASSPETGAETLNTEAFF.

The chain has TRBV7-2 and TRBJ2-3, with a weak D call TRBD2 (7 bases). CDR1 SGHTA and CDR2 FQGNSA come from the germline V gene. The CDR3 has 16 amino acids. V was shortened by 5 bases and J by 3 bases, with 18 bases between the two germline ends. This CDR3 is CASSQRGGAMTDTQYF. CDR3 DNA: TGTGCCAGCAGCCAAAGGGGGGGGGCGATGACAGATACGCAGTATTTT.

This clone came up a few times. The rearrangement joins TRBV30 to TRBJ1-3; D may be TRBD1 (6 bases). The germline V and J ends were trimmed by 2 bases and 4 bases, with 12 bases remaining between them. CDR3 size: 14 residues. The V gene's germline CDR1 is GTSNPN and CDR2 SVGIG (reference sequence). The DNA of the CDR3 is TGTGCCTGGAGTCCAGGGCAGGGGGGAAACACCATATATTTT. Encoded protein: CAWSPGQGGNTIYF.

The sample holds one count of this clone. The chain couples TRBV7-9 to TRBJ1-2; TRBD1 aligns across 9 bases. There are 14 residues in the CDR3. Per the germline V gene, CDR1 is SEHNR and CDR2 is FQNEAQ (reference sequence). J lost 5 bases, V lost 5 bases, and 6 bases had no gene match. The CDR3 is CASSEGTGRYGYTF. The CDR3 DNA is TGTGCCAGCAGCGAAGGGACAGGGAGGTATGGCTACACCTTC.

In this sample, this clone turned up a few times. This chain uses TRBV7-2 with TRBJ2-7, with TRBD2 matching over 9 bases. The CDR3 loop spans 17 amino acids. V dropped 5 bases and J dropped 8; count of bases not matched to a gene: 19. Germline lookup yields CDR1 SGHTA and CDR2 FQGNSA. The chain's CDR3 is CASSLSVGGRAPWKQYF. The CDR3 bases are TGTGCCAGCAGCCTCTCAGTAGGCGGGAGGGCCCCCTGGAAGCAGTACTTC.

V gene TRBV7-9 combines with J gene TRBJ2-5, with D perhaps matching TRBD2 (5 bases). The CDR3 contains 12 residues. Looked up from germline, CDR1 is SEHNR and CDR2 is FQNEAQ (reference sequence). V was trimmed by 3 bases and J by 4 bases, leaving 6 bases between them. CDR3: CASSFRGETQYF. The CDR3 DNA follows: TGTGCCAGCAGCTTCCGGGGAGAGACCCAGTACTTC.

The chain carries TRBV6-5 and TRBJ2-5, with D possibly matching TRBD1 (6 bases). The CDR3 extends over 13 amino acids. Germline-derived CDR1 and CDR2 are MNHEY and SVGAGI. V lost 5 bases, J lost 7 bases, and 14 bases lay in between. The CDR3, as DNA: TGTGCCAGCAGTCTGGGGGCTGCTGGGACCCAGTACTTC. Residues: CASSLGAAGTQYF.

The chain combines TRBV7-8 with TRBJ2-7, with unresolved D. In germline, CDR1 is SGHVS, CDR2 FQNEAQ. V lost 3 bases, J lost 0 bases, and 21 bases lay in between. The CDR3 sequence is 18 residues long. The CDR3 DNA is TGTGCCAGCAGCTTCCCCCGGCGGCAGCGAAGAGACTCCTACGAGCAGTACTTC. It is translated as CASSFPRRQRRDSYEQYF.

V usage is TRBV6-1 and J usage is TRBJ1-2; maybe TRBD1 (5 bases). Germline lookup yields CDR1 MNHNS and CDR2 SASEGT. CDR3 length equals 14 residues. Trimming took 2 bases from V and 4 from J, leaving 11 bases between them. This chain's CDR3 is CASSERGEFYGYTF. In DNA form, the CDR3 reads TGTGCCAGCAGTGAACGGGGGGAGTTCTATGGCTACACCTTC.

The chain links TRBV28 to TRBJ1-4; D perhaps matches TRBD1 (5 bases). Per the germline V gene, CDR1 is MDHEN and CDR2 is SYDVKM. The V end lost 2 bases, the J end lost 6 bases, and 19 bases lay between the germline ends. CDR3 length: 17 residues. The CDR3 is CASSLGGAYLVDEKLFF. DNA of the CDR3: TGTGCCAGCAGTTTAGGCGGGGCCTACCTAGTGGATGAAAAACTGTTTTTT. The full variable domain, with the rest looked up from reference TRBV28 and TRBJ1-4, is DVKVTQSSRYLVKRTGEKVFLECVQDMDHENMFWYRQDPGLGLRLIYFSYDVKMKEKGDIPEGYSVSREKKERFSLILESASTNQTSMYLCASSLGGAYLVDEKLFFGSGTQLSVL.

This clone was seen once. V usage is TRBV7-3 and J usage is TRBJ2-1; the match to TRBD2 covers 10 bases. After removal of 5 bases from V and 0 bases from J, the junction contained 10 bases not matched to a gene. This CDR3 comprises 18 residues. Germline V gene data show CDR1 as SGHTA and CDR2 as FQGTGA. In nucleotides, the CDR3 is TGTGCCAGCAGCCCTCGAGCTAGCGGGAGTAGCTCCTACAATGAGCAGTTCTTC. It encodes CASSPRASGSSSYNEQFF.

A few counts support this clone. As DNA, the CDR3 is TGTGCCAGCTCCTTTAATTCTGGTCCAGGAGGAGAGACCCAGTACTTC. It is translated as CASSFNSGPGGETQYF. The V gene is TRBV7-8, the J gene TRBJ2-5; maybe TRBD2 (5 bases). V was trimmed by 8 bases and J by 4 bases, leaving 23 bases between them. Germline lookup yields CDR1 SGHVS and CDR2 FQNEAQ. CDR3 size: 16 residues. The entire variable domain, with the rest obtained from reference TRBV7-8 and TRBJ2-5, is as follows: GAGVSQSPRYKVAKRGQDVALRCDPISGHVSLFWYQQALGQGPEFLTYFQNEAQLDKSGLPSDRFFAERPEGSVSTLKIQRTQQEDSAVYLCASSFNSGPGGETQYFGPGTRLLVL.

This chain connects TRBV2 to TRBJ2-5, with TRBD2 matching 9 bases. The germline V gene encodes CDR1 SNHLY and CDR2 FYNNEI. This CDR3 spans 15 amino acids. J lost 3 bases, V lost 3 bases, and 5 bases had no gene match. As DNA, the CDR3 is TGTGCCAGCAGTGATGAGGCTAGCGGGAAAGAGACCCAGTACTTC. The encoded protein is CASSDEASGKETQYF.

Concerning this clone itself: One end of the junction does not line up with germline, which may come from a read error. V gene TRBV30 combines with J gene TRBJ1-2; D might be TRBD1 (6 bases). Germline V gene lookup returns CDR1 GTSNPN and CDR2 SVGIG (reference sequence). The CDR3 sequence is 13 residues long. CDR3 DNA: TGTGCCTGGAGTGTCTACAGGGACTATGGCTACCCCTTC. It codes for CAWSVYRDYGYPF.

The rearrangement links TRBV15 to TRBJ2-2, with D possibly matching TRBD1 (6 bases). The germline V gene has CDR1 LNHNV and CDR2 YYDKDF (reference sequence). There are 14 residues in the CDR3. Between the trimmed V and J ends, which lost 5 bases and 6 bases, there was a span of 13 bases. CDR3 sequence (DNA): TGTGCCACCAGCGATCTCAGGGGAGCCGGGGAGCTGTTTTTT. Its protein product is CATSDLRGAGELFF.

V and J are TRBV6-5 and TRBJ1-5; D possibly corresponds to TRBD1 (5 bases). This CDR3 contains 15 residues. CDR1 is MNHEY, CDR2 SVGAGI, per germline. V gave up 0 bases and J gave up 7 bases, with 13 bases separating them. CDR3 protein: CASSYSGRGEQPQHF. In DNA form, the CDR3 reads TGTGCCAGCAGTTACTCTGGCCGGGGGGAGCAGCCCCAGCATTTT.

This rearrangement joins TRBV5-1 to TRBJ2-5, with a tentative D call TRBD2 (6 bases). Looked up from germline, CDR1 is SGHRS and CDR2 is YFSETQ. The length of the CDR3 is 17 residues. V lost 1 base to trimming and J lost 2 bases, with 18 bases between them. The chain's CDR3 is CASSLISGAGGQETQYF. In DNA form, the CDR3 reads TGCGCCAGCAGCTTGATTTCAGGCGCCGGAGGGCAAGAGACCCAGTACTTC. Full variable domain (outside the CDR3, taken from reference TRBV5-1 and TRBJ2-5): KAGVTQTPRYLIKTRGQQVTLSCSPISGHRSVSWYQQTPGQGLQFLFEYFSETQRNKGNFPGRFSGRQFSNSRSEMNVSTLELGDSALYLCASSLISGAGGQETQYFGPGTRLLVL.

This chain joins TRBV6-5 and TRBJ1-1; 9 bases align to TRBD1. This CDR3 contains 16 residues. The germline V gene encodes CDR1 MNHEY and CDR2 SVGAGI. The ends lost 3 bases at V and 1 base at J; junction bases unmatched: 6. The CDR3 protein is CASSYLPTGGNTEAFF. The CDR3 nucleotides are TGTGCCAGCAGTTATCTCCCGACAGGGGGGAACACTGAAGCTTTCTTT.

This clone was observed a single time. The rearrangement links TRBV15 to TRBJ2-7, with a weak D call TRBD2 (6 bases). This CDR3 is built from 16 residues. Germline V gives CDR1 LNHNV, CDR2 YYDKDF (reference sequence). V lost 0 bases to trimming and J lost 5 bases, with 17 bases between them. CDR3 bases: TGTGCCACCAGCAGAGATCAGGGCGGGACGGGCGACGAGCAGTACTTC. Translation gives CATSRDQGGTGDEQYF.

The gene calls are TRBV10-3 and TRBJ2-1; 7 nucleotides agree with TRBD1. Germline CDR1 is ENHRY and CDR2 is SYGVKD. J gave up 13 bases and V 2 bases, and 14 bases lay outside the gene matches. The CDR3 runs 15 residues. The CDR3 DNA sequence: TGTGCCATCAGTGAGACGGGACAGCCTGACAATGGTCAGTTCTTC. This sequence encodes CAISETGQPDNGQFF.

The rearrangement links TRBV4-3 to TRBJ2-5; 10 bases map to TRBD1. J lost 5 bases, V lost 0 bases, and 15 bases had no gene match. Germline assignment: CDR1 LGHNA and CDR2 YSLEER. The CDR3 is 19 amino acids. CDR3 residues: CASSQDWGTGDHGGETQYF. In nucleotides, the CDR3 is TGCGCCAGCAGCCAAGATTGGGGGACAGGGGACCATGGGGGGGAGACCCAGTACTTC.

Concerning this clone itself: A junction end diverges from the germline sequence, so it may reflect a read error. This chain links TRBV7-9 with TRBJ2-2; 11 nucleotides match TRBD2. This CDR3 is 17 amino acids long. CDR1 is SEHNR and CDR2 is FQNEAQ in the germline V gene (reference sequence). CDR3 amino acids: CSSSLTSGSGSAGELFF. DNA for the CDR3: TGTTCCAGCAGCTTAACTAGCGGGAGCGGCTCGGCCGGGGAGCTGTTTTTT.

The V gene is TRBV4-1, the J gene TRBJ2-3, with a possible D match to TRBD2 (5 bases). Trimming took 2 bases from V and 6 from J, leaving 15 bases between them. Germline-derived CDR1 and CDR2 are MGHRA and YSYEKL. The CDR3 loop spans 15 amino acids. The CDR3 here is CASSQLGLPADTQYF. CDR3 in DNA: TGCGCCAGCAGCCAACTCGGACTCCCGGCGGATACGCAGTATTTT.

The chain is built from TRBV29-1 and TRBJ2-3; the match to TRBD2 covers 8 bases. In germline, CDR1 is SQVTM, CDR2 ANQGSEA. The CDR3 has 13 amino acids. V was clipped by 4 bases and J by 2 bases; unmatched bases: 2. The CDR3: CSVVAGPTDTQYF. CDR3 nucleotides: TGCAGCGTTGTAGCGGGACCCACAGATACGCAGTATTTT.

The chain couples TRBV5-6 to TRBJ1-2; tentatively, D is TRBD1 (6 bases). The CDR3 runs 14 residues. Per the germline V gene, CDR1 is SGHDT and CDR2 is YYEEEE. Between the trimmed V and J ends, which lost 3 bases and 4 bases, there was a span of 13 bases. In DNA form, the CDR3 reads TGTGCCAGCAGCTACTACAGGGAAGGCTATGGCTACACCTTC. Residues: CASSYYREGYGYTF.

The chain is built from TRBV29-1 and TRBJ2-7; weak D call: TRBD2 (7 bases). V lost 4 bases and J lost 1, with 11 bases in between. Germline CDR1 SQVTM, CDR2 ANQGSEA. The CDR3 totals 13 residues. The CDR3 loop reads CSVGRGGSYEQYF. Written as DNA, the CDR3 is TGCAGCGTTGGTAGGGGGGGATCCTACGAGCAGTACTTC.

The gene calls are TRBV4-1 and TRBJ2-3; 10 positions match TRBD2. Germline V gene data show CDR1 as MGHRA and CDR2 as YSYEKL. The CDR3 spans 18 residues. The V segment lost 1 base and the J segment 4 bases; nucleotides outside the gene matches: 11. Here the CDR3 DNA reads TGCGCCAGCAGCCAAGGACTAGCGGGCCTTATGGAATCAGATACGCAGTATTTT. It yields the protein CASSQGLAGLMESDTQYF.

The chain employs TRBV30 and TRBJ1-1; perhaps TRBD1 as D (5 bases). V was cut by 3 bases and J by 1 base, with 9 bases left in between. The CDR3 is made up of 13 amino acids. From germline, CDR1 is GTSNPN and CDR2 SVGIG (reference sequence). The CDR3 region has the DNA TGTGCCTGGAGGGCAGACAGGAACACTGAAGCTTTCTTT. It is translated as CAWRADRNTEAFF.

This clone has more than one count but fewer than ten. This chain links TRBV6-4 with TRBJ1-5; 7 nucleotides match TRBD1. V lost 6 bases, J lost 4 bases, and 3 bases stayed unmatched. This CDR3 is 13 amino acids long. The germline CDR1 and CDR2 sequences are MRHNA and SNTAGT. The CDR3 DNA reads TGTGCCAGCAGCACAGGGGAAAATCAGCCCCAGCATTTT. Residues: CASSTGENQPQHF.

This clone was detected only a few times. Here the CDR3 DNA reads TGTGCCAGCAGCTTAGTGGGACTAGCGCTGATCTCTGGGGCCAACGTCCTGACTTTC. Residues: CASSLVGLALISGANVLTF. The rearrangement joins TRBV7-8 to TRBJ2-6; the match to TRBD2 covers 10 bases. The length of the CDR3 is 19 residues. Germline-derived CDR1 and CDR2 are SGHVS and FQNEAQ. After removal of 1 base from V and 0 bases from J, the junction contained 6 bases not matched to a gene.

This chain joins TRBV28 and TRBJ2-3, with D maybe TRBD1 (5 bases). The length of the CDR3 is 16 residues. In germline, CDR1 is MDHEN, CDR2 SYDVKM. Trimming cost V 7 bases and J 1 base, with 18 bases left between them. CDR3 loop: CASKSAARGGTDTQYF. CDR3 DNA sequence: TGTGCCAGCAAGTCCGCCGCTAGGGGCGGCACAGATACGCAGTATTTT.

CDR3 region: CSVDRGYYGYTF. CDR3 DNA: TGCAGCGTTGACCGGGGATACTATGGCTACACCTTC. The rearrangement uses TRBV29-1 and TRBJ1-2; no clear D. This CDR3 is 12 amino acids long. Trimming stripped 3 bases from V and 3 bases from J, with 8 bases between. Germline-derived CDR1 and CDR2 are SQVTM and ANQGSEA.